This paragraph reports one T cell receptor (beta chain). What it binds is not known. The sample belongs to a study of shared clonotypes between healthy human individuals. Study context: Three plates each covered CD4 naive and memory; CD8 naive two, CD8 memory one.

Here immunoSEQ multiplex PCR was the method, and the copy in TCRdb shows in-frame clones only, minus some. Seen here are hundreds of thousands of clones, about 80% observed once, and the top ten hold about 1.8%. This CDR3 is built from 14 residues. Germline CDR1 and CDR2: LNHDA and SQIVND (reference sequence). The J segment lost 9 bases and the V segment lost 6 bases, leaving 9 bases of the junction unmatched. Study results and caveats: Generally, estimated richness proved larger in naive subsets than it did in memory subsets. A handful of donors shared about 5% of their naive CD4 clonotypes.

The sample comprised memory CD4+ T cells sorted from blood. Sample subset: CD45RA-negative fraction. This TCR came from a woman aged 25-40 years in good health. The genes are TRBV19 and TRBJ2-1, with 9 positions matching TRBD2. The CDR3 DNA sequence: TGTGCCAGTAGGGTAGCGGGAGCATTAGGTGAGCAGTTCTTC. Translation: CASRVAGALGEQFF.